Detailed here is one TCR beta chain. The germline V and J ends were trimmed by 0 bases and 8 bases, with 9 bases remaining between them. The CDR3 spans 13 residues. CDR1 is SGHNT, CDR2 YYREEE, per germline (reference sequence). The PCR was carried out with 60 Vbeta primers and 13 Jbeta primers. Here immunoSEQ multiplex PCR was the method, and the copy in TCRdb shows in-frame clones only, minus some. The sample lists about 150,000 clones, 65% to 75% occurring once. At the time of sampling, donors were nominally healthy, though unrecorded immune exposures were likely. The source of the sample is a study of cytomegalovirus exposure and HLA in healthy donors. Study-level background: Tens of millions of unique TCRs from HLA-typed donors made up an early data release.

The sample consisted of PBMCs. This clonotype originated in a man aged 55 to 70 in good health and CMV-seronegative. The chain has TRBV5-4 and TRBJ2-1; no clear D. Here the CDR3 reads CASSLGHADEQFF. In nucleotides, the CDR3 is TGTGCCAGCAGCTTGGGCCACGCGGATGAGCAGTTCTTC.